Sequencing of this T cell receptor (beta chain) was carried out in a study of blood T cell repertoires in COVID-19. Study-wide context: Samples taken during acute and convalescent COVID-19 were collected in the United States, Italy and Spain.

CDR3 length equals 15 residues. After removal of 4 bases from V and 7 bases from J, the junction contained 8 bases not matched to a gene. Germline V gene lookup returns CDR1 LNHDA and CDR2 SQIVND (reference sequence). Generated by immunoSEQ multiplex PCR, the TCRdb table keeps only in-frame clones and is missing some. There are under 300,000 clones in the sample; 75% to 90% occur only once, and less than 0.95% lies in the top ten. This chain links TRBV19 with TRBJ2-1; 9 positions agree with TRBD2. The sequence derives from a woman aged 35 to 49 who had recovered from COVID-19. The sequenced sample was peripheral blood. The CDR3 nucleotides read TGTGCCAGTAGTACCGTTAGCGGGAGTAAGAATGAGCAGTTCTTC. It encodes CASSTVSGSKNEQFF. Filled out from reference TRBV19 and TRBJ2-1, the complete variable domain reads DGGITQSPKYLFRKEGQNVTLSCEQNLNHDAMYWYRQDPGQGLRLIYYSQIVNDFQKGDIAEGYSVSREKKESFPLTVTSAQKNPTAFYLCASSTVSGSKNEQFFGPGTRLTVL.